A single sample is the source of the 16 T cell receptor beta chains below, sequenced in a study of response to subunit inactivated influenza vaccine. TCRdb re-called the RT-PCR reads through MiXCR, storing one row per CDR3 protein. In the table there are some 180,000 distinct CDR3 sequences, about 9% of which are singletons. Specimen: non-naive T cells sorted from PBMCs, collected on the day of vaccination. The receptors come from a man in his fifties who received an inactivated influenza vaccine.

The sample holds many counts of this clonotype. The chain uses TRBV4-3 and TRBJ2-4, with D possibly TRBD2 on 5 matching bases. The germline gives CDR1 LGHNA, CDR2 YSLEER. The length of the CDR3 is 15 residues. The germline V and J ends were trimmed by 2 bases and 0 bases, with 8 bases remaining between them. The CDR3 loop reads CASSQLGVAKNIQYF. CDR3 DNA sequence: TGCGCCAGCAGCCAACTCGGGGTAGCCAAAAACATTCAGTACTTC.

This chain connects TRBV5-1 to TRBJ2-7, with a weak D call TRBD1 (6 bases). V lost 6 bases and J 0 bases, leaving 16 bases between the germline ends. Germline loops: CDR1 SGHRS, CDR2 YFSETQ. The CDR3 extends over 15 amino acids. The CDR3 bases are TGCGCCAGCATGCAGGAGGAGACAGGCTCCTACGAGCAGTACTTC. Translation gives CASMQEETGSYEQYF. Supplemented by reference TRBV5-1 and TRBJ2-7, the full variable domain reads KAGVTQTPRYLIKTRGQQVTLSCSPISGHRSVSWYQQTPGQGLQFLFEYFSETQRNKGNFPGRFSGRQFSNSRSEMNVSTLELGDSALYLCASMQEETGSYEQYFGPGTRLTVT.

This chain uses TRBV15 with TRBJ1-2; 10 nucleotides agree with TRBD1. Trimming at V came to 0 bases and at J to 8 bases, leaving 6 bases not matched to a gene. CDR1 and CDR2 (germline): LNHNV, YYDKDF (reference sequence). This CDR3 has 15 amino acids. The CDR3 spells CATSRDRGDRGGYTF. The CDR3 nucleotides are TGTGCCACCAGCAGAGATCGCGGGGACAGGGGAGGCTACACCTTC.

This rearrangement joins TRBV28 to TRBJ2-5; D possibly matches TRBD1 or TRBD2 (6 bases each). V was pared by 5 bases and J by 0 bases, with 25 bases between. This CDR3 has 19 residues. Germline V gives CDR1 MDHEN, CDR2 SYDVKM. CDR3 bases: TGTGCCAGCAGTCAAACAGGGCACGGGGGCCTGGCTGACCAAGAGACCCAGTACTTC. Translating gives CASSQTGHGGLADQETQYF.

This clonotype was counted a few times. V and J are TRBV20-1 and TRBJ2-7, with TRBD1 identical over 7 bases. The CDR3 runs to 15 residues. Germline V gene data show CDR1 as DFQATT and CDR2 as SNEGSKA (reference sequence). The J segment lost 7 bases and the V segment lost 0 bases, leaving 12 bases of the junction unmatched. The CDR3 region has the DNA TGCAGTGCTAGAGACAGGTTAAAGGGACAGAGGGAGCAGTACTTC. Translation gives CSARDRLKGQREQYF.

This chain links TRBV30 with TRBJ2-5; tentative D call: TRBD2 (6 bases). The V and J ends lost 1 base and 7 bases respectively, with 13 bases between them. The germline gives CDR1 GTSNPN, CDR2 SVGIG (reference sequence). This CDR3 is 13 amino acids long. CDR3 DNA: TGTGCCTGGAGTGGGCTAGGAGGGGTGACCCAGTACTTC. Translated: CAWSGLGGVTQYF. The whole variable domain, filled in from reference TRBV30 and TRBJ2-5, reads SQTIHQWPATLVQPVGSPLSLECTVEGTSNPNLYWYRQAAGRGLQLLFYSVGIGQISSEVPQNLSASRPQDRQFILSSKKLLLSDSGFYLCAWSGLGGVTQYFGPGTRLLVL.

This clonotype was picked up many times. The chain uses TRBV7-3 and TRBJ2-1; 8 bases match TRBD1. The CDR3 is 16 residues long. V was pared by 3 bases and J by 10 bases, with 14 bases of the junction left unmatched. CDR1 and CDR2 from the germline V gene are SGHTA and FQGTGA. CDR3 protein: CASSFTGRTGSGEQFF. The CDR3, as DNA: TGTGCCAGCAGCTTTACTGGTAGGACAGGGTCTGGGGAGCAGTTCTTC.

This clonotype was seen at least ten times. V gene TRBV5-1 combines with J gene TRBJ2-7; D remains ambiguous. The CDR3 sequence is 13 residues long. Trimming pared 4 bases from V and 4 bases from J, leaving 12 bases between. Germline V gene sequence: CDR1 SGHRS, CDR2 YFSETQ. Written as DNA, the CDR3 is TGCGCCAGCAGCCTCGTGGTAGGGTACGAGCAGTACTTC. Translation gives CASSLVVGYEQYF.

This clonotype occurred many times. The rearrangement links TRBV5-1 to TRBJ2-2; possible D gene TRBD1, 5 bases. This CDR3 is 16 amino acids long. V lost 2 bases to trimming and J lost 0 bases, with 11 bases between them. Germline V lookup: CDR1 SGHRS, CDR2 YFSETQ. The CDR3 protein is CASSFSTVANTGELFF. As DNA, the CDR3 is TGCGCCAGCAGCTTTTCGACAGTTGCGAACACCGGGGAGCTGTTTTTT.

The gene calls are TRBV7-9 and TRBJ2-4; a possible D gene is TRBD1 (5 bases). V was shortened by 6 bases and J by 6 bases, with 9 bases between the two germline ends. The CDR3 extends over 12 amino acids. The germline gives CDR1 SEHNR, CDR2 FQNEAQ (reference sequence). In DNA form, the CDR3 reads TGTGCCAGCAGGCCTCAGGGAAACATTCAGTACTTC. It encodes CASRPQGNIQYF. The full variable domain, its missing parts supplied by reference TRBV7-9 and TRBJ2-4, is DTGVSQNPRHKITKRGQNVTFRCDPISEHNRLYWYRQTLGQGPEFLTYFQNEAQLEKSRLLSDRFSAERPKGSFSTLEIQRTEQGDSAMYLCASRPQGNIQYFGAGTRLSVL.

This clonotype was observed a handful of times. The V call is TRBV5-1, the J call TRBJ1-1; no firm D call. V was cut by 4 bases and J by 0 bases, with 7 bases left in between. The CDR3 is 13 residues long. Looked up from germline, CDR1 is SGHRS and CDR2 is YFSETQ. Here the CDR3 reads CASSNGMNTEAFF. The CDR3 region has the DNA TGCGCCAGCAGCAATGGGATGAACACTGAAGCTTTCTTT.

CDR3 nucleotide sequence: TGCAGTGCTAGAGATGGGCTCTCCTGGTATGAGCAGTTCTTC. This encodes CSARDGLSWYEQFF. V usage is TRBV20-1 and J usage is TRBJ2-1, with unresolved D. V was trimmed by 0 bases and J by 8 bases, leaving 14 bases between them. The CDR3 covers 14 residues. Germline values: CDR1 DFQATT, CDR2 SNEGSKA (reference sequence).

In this sample, this clonotype turned up a few times. This chain uses TRBV5-1 with TRBJ1-6; TRBD1 agrees at 8 bases. The CDR3 runs to 17 residues. Germline CDR1 is SGHRS and CDR2 is YFSETQ. The trim removed 3 bases at V and 9 bases at J, leaving 14 bases unmatched. Written as DNA, the CDR3 is TGCGCCAGCAGCTCGGCGGCCAGGGGGCGAGGAGGTTCACCCCTCCACTTT. Translated, it gives CASSSAARGRGGSPLHF.

The CDR3 protein is CASSAGTATYEQYF. DNA for the CDR3: TGTGCCAGCAGCGCCGGGACGGCAACCTACGAGCAGTACTTC. The rearrangement uses TRBV9 and TRBJ2-7, with D perhaps given as TRBD1 or TRBD2 (5 bases each). Trimming left V 3 bases short and J 2 bases short, with 12 bases between. The CDR3 has 14 amino acids. Germline V gives CDR1 SGDLS, CDR2 YYNGEE.

This clonotype was seen more than once but under ten times. The rearrangement links TRBV6-2 or TRBV6-3 to TRBJ2-3; tentative D call: TRBD2 (6 bases). The germline V gene encodes CDR1 MNHEY and CDR2 SVGEGT. Deletions cut 5 bases from V and 2 bases from J, with 23 bases between. This CDR3 is 18 amino acids long. CDR3: CASSQTSAGRGNTDTQYF. In DNA form, the CDR3 reads TGTGCCAGCAGTCAGACTAGTGCGGGACGAGGGAACACAGATACGCAGTATTTT.

This clonotype was seen a handful of times. The rearrangement uses TRBV20-1 and TRBJ2-1; 12 nucleotides agree with TRBD2. With V trimmed by 1 base and J by 0 bases, 1 base remained unmatched. Per the germline V gene, CDR1 is DFQATT and CDR2 is SNEGSKA (reference sequence). This CDR3 is built from 16 residues. CDR3 nucleotide sequence: TGCAGTGCTAGAGGGACTAGCGGGGTCTCCTACAATGAGCAGTTCTTC. Residues: CSARGTSGVSYNEQFF.